This passage covers 2 T cell receptor beta chains from one sample sequenced in a study of CD4 and CD8 cells across lung adenocarcinoma regions. TCRdb re-derived calls from the PCR reads in MiXCR, one entry per CDR3 protein. Of around 27,000 distinct CDR3 sequences in the sample, 40% to 60% are singletons; the top ten hold approximately 48%. The material sequenced was CD8+ T cells from the center of a lung tumor. Source of these receptors: a male donor with lung adenocarcinoma. The CD4 and CD8 labels of this study may be unreliable.

This clonotype was counted many times. V is TRBV27 and J is TRBJ2-4; D may correspond to TRBD1 or TRBD2 (5 bases each). V lost 0 bases and J lost 0, with 12 bases in between. Germline CDR1 MNHEY, CDR2 SMNVEV (reference sequence). The CDR3 has 17 residues. This CDR3 reads CASSLSPGRAAKNIQYF. Written as DNA, the CDR3 is TGTGCCAGCAGTTTATCACCGGGACGAGCAGCCAAAAACATTCAGTACTTC.

This clonotype was detected ten times or more. This chain uses TRBV7-2 with TRBJ2-1; tentatively, D is TRBD1 (6 bases). With 5 bases removed from V and 8 bases from J, the gap between germline ends came to 25 bases. The CDR3 is 17 residues long. Germline CDR1 and CDR2: SGHTA and FQGNSA. Written as DNA, the CDR3 is TGTGCCAGCAGCAACCGACAGGCCATCACAAGTACGGATGAGCAGTTCTTC. It yields the protein CASSNRQAITSTDEQFF.